The sequence of this T cell receptor beta chain was determined in a study of CD8 T cells in ankylosing spondylitis. Study-level points and caveats: Disease-linked clones were reportedly significantly enriched in matched ankylosing spondylitis synovial fluid. A number of the motif variants had already been described in reactive arthritis synovial fluid and blood.

This clonotype was observed a few times. Its antigen is as yet unknown. The CDR3 has 13 residues. V lost 4 bases and J lost 3, with 10 bases in between. CDR1 LGHDT and CDR2 YNNKEL come from the germline V gene (reference sequence). Scientists made TCR beta libraries using quantitative 5'-RACE with molecular barcodes. One entry per CDR3 protein, called by TCRdb with MiXCR from the 5' RACE reads. The sample has about 250,000 distinct CDR3 sequences; more than 9% are singletons. V and J are TRBV3-1 and TRBJ2-7; D is uncertain. Sequenced sample: blood, either unsorted or a sorted T cell fraction (not recorded which). This receptor was obtained from a male donor with ankylosing spondylitis or in good health (not recorded which). The CDR3 coding sequence is TGTGCCAGCAGCCCTTCGATTCACTACGAGCAGTACTTC. Amino acids: CASSPSIHYEQYF.